The 3 T cell receptor beta chains presented below share a single source sample, sequenced in a study of T-cell reconstitution after alpha-beta-depleted transplantation in children. Unique molecular identifiers featured in how the TCRbeta library was prepared. MiXCR, run by TCRdb on the PCR reads, gives a single entry per CDR3 protein. The table shows about 300,000 distinct CDR3 sequences, with 6.5% to 9% occurring only once. These receptors lack a known antigen. Study-level points and caveats: Hyperexpanded clones declined; after one year, newly produced T cells mostly supplied diversity.

Sequenced material: peripheral blood, taken 360 days after TCRalphabeta/CD19-depleted stem cell transplant. These receptors were taken from a female patient aged 2 to 10 who had a stem cell transplant for Fanconi anemia, so the T cells may come from the graft donor.

This clonotype was counted between two and nine times. The chain has TRBV28 and TRBJ1-1; D ambiguous. CDR1 is MDHEN and CDR2 is SYDVKM in the germline V gene. The CDR3 loop spans 10 amino acids. Deletions cut 8 bases from V and 6 bases from J, with 7 bases between. The CDR3 DNA follows: TGTGCCAGCGGAATTGCTGAAGCTTTCTTT. This gives the protein CASGIAEAFF.

This chain joins TRBV28 and TRBJ2-7; no firm D call. Germline assignment: CDR1 MDHEN and CDR2 SYDVKM. Trimming stripped 6 bases from V and 0 bases from J, with 15 bases between. The CDR3 covers 15 residues. The CDR3 protein is CASRDTGPSSYEQYF. In DNA form, the CDR3 reads TGTGCCAGCAGAGATACCGGACCTAGCTCCTACGAGCAGTACTTC.

This clonotype was detected ten times or more. This rearrangement joins TRBV20-1 to TRBJ2-7; TRBD2 agrees at 8 bases. V lost 6 bases to trimming and J lost 0 bases; unmatched junction nucleotides: 4. There are 13 residues in the CDR3. The germline V gene has CDR1 DFQATT and CDR2 SNEGSKA (reference sequence). For the CDR3, the DNA is TGCAGTGCCGGGAGGGCAGCCTCCTACGAGCAGTACTTC. Its translation is CSAGRAASYEQYF.